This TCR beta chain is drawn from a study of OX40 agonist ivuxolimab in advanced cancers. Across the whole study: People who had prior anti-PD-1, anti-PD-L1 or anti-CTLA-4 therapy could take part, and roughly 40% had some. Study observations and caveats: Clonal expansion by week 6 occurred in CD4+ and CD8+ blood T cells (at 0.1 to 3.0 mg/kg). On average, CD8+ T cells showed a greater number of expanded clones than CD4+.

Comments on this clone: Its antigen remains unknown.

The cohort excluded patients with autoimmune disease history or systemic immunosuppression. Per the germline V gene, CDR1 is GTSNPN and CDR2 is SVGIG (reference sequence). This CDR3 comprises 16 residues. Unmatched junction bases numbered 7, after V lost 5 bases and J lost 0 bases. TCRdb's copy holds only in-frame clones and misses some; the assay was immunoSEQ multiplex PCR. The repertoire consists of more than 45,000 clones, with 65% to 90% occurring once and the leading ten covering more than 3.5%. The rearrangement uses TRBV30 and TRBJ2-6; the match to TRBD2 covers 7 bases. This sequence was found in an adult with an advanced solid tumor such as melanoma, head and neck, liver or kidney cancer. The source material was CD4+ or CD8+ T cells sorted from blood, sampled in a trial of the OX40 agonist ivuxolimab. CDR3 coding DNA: TGTGCCTGGGGGAGCGGGACCTACTCTGGGGCCAACGTCCTGACTTTC. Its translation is CAWGSGTYSGANVLTF.